This TCR beta chain was sequenced for a study of neoadjuvant nivolumab and ipilimumab in lung cancer. Whole-study findings and limits: TCR sequencing covered a small number of samples. Only two of four nivolumab-treated tumors gained richness and clonality by surgery.

This clone has just a few counts. The antigen is not known. TCRdb keeps only in-frame clones here, not all; method: immunoSEQ multiplex PCR. Among 8,500 to 10,000 clones listed, about 74% were seen once. Trimming cost V 6 bases and J 3 bases, with 14 bases left between them. The CDR3 has 14 residues. The germline V gene has CDR1 MNHNY and CDR2 SVGAGI (reference sequence). The clonotype comes from an adult with non-small cell lung cancer. Some clones in this sample may be carry-over from other donors' samples. The chain is built from TRBV6-6 and TRBJ1-2; TRBD1 might be the D (6 bases). This sample comprised tumor tissue, obtained after neoadjuvant nivolumab, alone or with ipilimumab, at or shortly before surgery. CDR3 in amino acids: CASRLQGQDYGYTF. The CDR3 nucleotides are TGTGCCAGCAGACTACAGGGTCAGGACTATGGCTACACCTTC.